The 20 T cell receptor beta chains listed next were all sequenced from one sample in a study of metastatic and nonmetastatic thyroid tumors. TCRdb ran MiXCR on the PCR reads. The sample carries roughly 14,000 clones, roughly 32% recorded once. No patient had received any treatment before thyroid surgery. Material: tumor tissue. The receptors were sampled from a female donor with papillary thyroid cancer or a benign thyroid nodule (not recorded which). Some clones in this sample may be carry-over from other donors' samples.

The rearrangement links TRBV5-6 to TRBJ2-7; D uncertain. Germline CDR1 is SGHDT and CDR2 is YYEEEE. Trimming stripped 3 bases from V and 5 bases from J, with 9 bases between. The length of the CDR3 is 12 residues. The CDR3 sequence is CASSSPPNEQYF. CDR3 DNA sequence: TGTGCCAGCAGCTCACCCCCCAACGAGCAGTACTTC.

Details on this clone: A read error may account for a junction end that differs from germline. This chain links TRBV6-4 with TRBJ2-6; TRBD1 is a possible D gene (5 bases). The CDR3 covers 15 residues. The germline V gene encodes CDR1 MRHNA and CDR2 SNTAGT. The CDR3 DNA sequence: TGTGCCAGCAGTGACACGGAATCTGGGGCCAACTTCCTGACTTTC. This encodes CASSDTESGANFLTF.

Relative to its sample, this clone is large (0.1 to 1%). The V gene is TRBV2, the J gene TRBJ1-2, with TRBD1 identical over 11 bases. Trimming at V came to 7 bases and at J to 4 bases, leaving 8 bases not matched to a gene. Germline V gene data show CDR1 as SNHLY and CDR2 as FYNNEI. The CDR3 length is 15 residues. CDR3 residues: CASTGQGAQSYGYTF. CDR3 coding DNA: TGTGCCAGCACCGGACAGGGGGCGCAATCCTATGGCTACACCTTC. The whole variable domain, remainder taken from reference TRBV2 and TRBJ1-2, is EPEVTQTPSHQVTQMGQEVILRCVPISNHLYFYWYRQILGQKVEFLVSFYNNEISEKSEIFDDQFSVERPDGSNFTLKIRSTKLEDSAMYFCASTGQGAQSYGYTFGSGTRLTVV.

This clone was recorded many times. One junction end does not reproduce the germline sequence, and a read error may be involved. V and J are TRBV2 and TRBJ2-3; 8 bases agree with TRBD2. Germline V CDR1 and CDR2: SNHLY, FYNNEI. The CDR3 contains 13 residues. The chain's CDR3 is CASRRGAADTRYF. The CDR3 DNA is TGTGCCAGCAGGCGGGGGGCCGCAGATACGCGGTATTTT.

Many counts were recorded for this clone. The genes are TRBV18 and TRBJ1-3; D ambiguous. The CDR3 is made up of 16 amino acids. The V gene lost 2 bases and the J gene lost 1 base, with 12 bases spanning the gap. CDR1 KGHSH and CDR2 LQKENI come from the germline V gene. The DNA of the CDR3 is TGTGCCAGCTCACCATCGGAGGCGAGTTCTGGAAACACCATATATTTT. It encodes CASSPSEASSGNTIYF.

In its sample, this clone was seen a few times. The chain's CDR3 is CASSPTGVEQYF. For the CDR3, the DNA is TGTGCCAGCTCACCTACAGGGGTCGAGCAGTACTTC. This chain uses TRBV18 with TRBJ2-7; TRBD1 aligns across 7 bases. V gave up 3 bases and J gave up 6 bases; unmatched junction bases: 2. This CDR3 has 12 residues. Germline V CDR1 and CDR2: KGHSH, LQKENI.

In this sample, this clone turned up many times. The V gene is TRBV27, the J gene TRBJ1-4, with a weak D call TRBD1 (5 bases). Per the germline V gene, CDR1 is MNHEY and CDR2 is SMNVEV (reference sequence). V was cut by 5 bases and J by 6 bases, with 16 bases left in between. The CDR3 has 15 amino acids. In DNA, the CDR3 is TGTGCCAGCAGTCCCAGGGCTTTCCGGCATGAAAAACTGTTTTTT. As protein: CASSPRAFRHEKLFF.

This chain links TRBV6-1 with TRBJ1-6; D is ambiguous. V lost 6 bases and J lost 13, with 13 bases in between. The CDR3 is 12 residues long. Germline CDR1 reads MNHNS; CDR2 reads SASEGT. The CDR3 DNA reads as TGTGCCAGCAGGGACGGCAACCCTCCCCTCCACTTT. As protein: CASRDGNPPLHF.

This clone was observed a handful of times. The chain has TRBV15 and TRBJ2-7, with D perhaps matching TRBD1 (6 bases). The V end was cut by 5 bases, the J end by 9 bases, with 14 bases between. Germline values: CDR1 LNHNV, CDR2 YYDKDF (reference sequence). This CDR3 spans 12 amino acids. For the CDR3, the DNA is TGTGCCACCAGCCCTGACAGGTTCGGGCAGTACTTC. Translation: CATSPDRFGQYF.

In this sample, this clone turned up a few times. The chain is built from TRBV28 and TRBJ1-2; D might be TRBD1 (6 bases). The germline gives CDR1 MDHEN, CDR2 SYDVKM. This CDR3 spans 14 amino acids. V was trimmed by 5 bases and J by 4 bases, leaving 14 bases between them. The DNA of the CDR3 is TGTGCCAGCAGTGACGTCGGACAGATCTATGGCTACACCTTC. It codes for CASSDVGQIYGYTF.

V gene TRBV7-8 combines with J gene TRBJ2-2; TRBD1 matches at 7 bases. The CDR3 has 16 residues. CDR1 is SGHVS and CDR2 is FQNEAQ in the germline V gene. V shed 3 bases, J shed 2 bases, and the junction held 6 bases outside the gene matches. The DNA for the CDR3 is TGTGCCAGCAGCTTGCCGACAGGGCGAAACACCGGGGAGCTGTTTTTT. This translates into CASSLPTGRNTGELFF.

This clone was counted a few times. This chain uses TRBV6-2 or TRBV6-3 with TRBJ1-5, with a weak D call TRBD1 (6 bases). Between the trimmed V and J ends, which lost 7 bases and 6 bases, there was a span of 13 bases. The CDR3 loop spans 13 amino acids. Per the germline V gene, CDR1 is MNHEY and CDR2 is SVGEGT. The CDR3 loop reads CASTAQGGQPQHF. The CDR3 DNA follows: TGTGCCAGCACCGCTCAAGGGGGTCAGCCCCAGCATTTT.

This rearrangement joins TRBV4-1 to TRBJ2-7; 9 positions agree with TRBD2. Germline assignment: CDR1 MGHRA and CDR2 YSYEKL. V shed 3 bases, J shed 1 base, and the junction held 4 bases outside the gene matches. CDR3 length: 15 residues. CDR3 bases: TGCGCCAGCAGCCAGGTAGCGGGAGCATCCTACGAGCAGTACTTC. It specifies CASSQVAGASYEQYF.

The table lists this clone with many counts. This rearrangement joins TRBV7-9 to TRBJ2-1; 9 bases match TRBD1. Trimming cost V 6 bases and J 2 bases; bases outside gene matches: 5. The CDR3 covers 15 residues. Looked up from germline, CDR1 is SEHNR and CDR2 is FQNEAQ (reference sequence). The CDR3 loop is CASRSTGGTYNEQFF. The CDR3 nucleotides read TGTGCCAGCAGGTCGACAGGGGGGACCTACAATGAGCAGTTCTTC. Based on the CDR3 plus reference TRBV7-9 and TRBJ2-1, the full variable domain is DTGVSQNPRHKITKRGQNVTFRCDPISEHNRLYWYRQTLGQGPEFLTYFQNEAQLEKSRLLSDRFSAERPKGSFSTLEIQRTEQGDSAMYLCASRSTGGTYNEQFFGPGTRLTVL.

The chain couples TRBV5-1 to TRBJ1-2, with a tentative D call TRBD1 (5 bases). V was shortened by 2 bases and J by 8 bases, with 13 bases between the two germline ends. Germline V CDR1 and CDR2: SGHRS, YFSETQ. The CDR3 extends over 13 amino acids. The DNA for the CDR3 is TGCGCCAGCAGCTTCGGGCAGGGATGGGGCTACACCTTC. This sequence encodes CASSFGQGWGYTF.

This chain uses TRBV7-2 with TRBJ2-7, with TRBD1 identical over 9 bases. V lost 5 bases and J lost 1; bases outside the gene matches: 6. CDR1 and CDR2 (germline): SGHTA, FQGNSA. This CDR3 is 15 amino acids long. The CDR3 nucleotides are TGTGCCAGCAGCCTCGGACAGGGGCGATCCTACGAGCAGTACTTC. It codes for CASSLGQGRSYEQYF.

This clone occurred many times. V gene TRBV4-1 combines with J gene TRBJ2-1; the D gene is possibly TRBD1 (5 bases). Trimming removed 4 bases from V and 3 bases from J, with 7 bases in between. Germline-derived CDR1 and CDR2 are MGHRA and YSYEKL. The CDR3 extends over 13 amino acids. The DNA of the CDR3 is TGCGCCAGCAGCCCCAGGGACTACAATGAGCAGTTCTTC. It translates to CASSPRDYNEQFF.

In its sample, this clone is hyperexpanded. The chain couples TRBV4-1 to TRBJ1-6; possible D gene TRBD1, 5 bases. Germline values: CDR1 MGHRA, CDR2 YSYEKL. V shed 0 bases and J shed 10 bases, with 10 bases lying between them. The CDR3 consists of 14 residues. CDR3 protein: CASSQDREWSPLHF. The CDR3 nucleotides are TGCGCCAGCAGCCAAGACAGGGAATGGTCACCCCTCCACTTT.

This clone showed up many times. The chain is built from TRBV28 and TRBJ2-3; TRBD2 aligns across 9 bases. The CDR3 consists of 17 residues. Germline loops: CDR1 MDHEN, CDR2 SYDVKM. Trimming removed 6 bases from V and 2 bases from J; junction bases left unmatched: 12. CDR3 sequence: CASSLLTSGQITDTQYF. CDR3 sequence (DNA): TGTGCCAGCAGCCTATTAACTAGCGGGCAAATCACAGATACGCAGTATTTT. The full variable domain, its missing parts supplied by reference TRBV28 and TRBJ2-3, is DVKVTQSSRYLVKRTGEKVFLECVQDMDHENMFWYRQDPGLGLRLIYFSYDVKMKEKGDIPEGYSVSREKKERFSLILESASTNQTSMYLCASSLLTSGQITDTQYFGPGTRLTVL.

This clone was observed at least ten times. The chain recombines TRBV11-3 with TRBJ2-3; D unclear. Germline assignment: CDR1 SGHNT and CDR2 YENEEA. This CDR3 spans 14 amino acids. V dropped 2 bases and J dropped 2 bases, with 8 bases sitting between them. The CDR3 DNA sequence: TGTGCCAGCAGCTTAACCGGGTTCACAGATACGCAGTATTTT. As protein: CASSLTGFTDTQYF.